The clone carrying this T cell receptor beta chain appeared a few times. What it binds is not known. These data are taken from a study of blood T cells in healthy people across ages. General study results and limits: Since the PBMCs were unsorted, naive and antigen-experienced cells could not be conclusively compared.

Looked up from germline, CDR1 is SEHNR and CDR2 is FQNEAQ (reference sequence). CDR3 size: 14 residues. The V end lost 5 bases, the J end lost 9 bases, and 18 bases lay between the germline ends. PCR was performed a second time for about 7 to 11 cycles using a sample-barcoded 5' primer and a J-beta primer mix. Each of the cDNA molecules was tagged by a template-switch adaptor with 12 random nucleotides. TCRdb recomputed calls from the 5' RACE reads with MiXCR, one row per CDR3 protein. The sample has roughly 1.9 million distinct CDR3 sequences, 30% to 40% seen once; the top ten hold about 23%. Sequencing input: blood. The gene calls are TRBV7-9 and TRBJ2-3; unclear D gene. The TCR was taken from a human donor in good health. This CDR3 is CASSPMDKWSTQYF. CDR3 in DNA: TGTGCCAGCAGCCCCATGGATAAGTGGTCAACGCAGTATTTT.